This passage covers 8 T cell receptor beta chains from one sample sequenced in a study of shared clonotypes between healthy human individuals. Sequencing was performed with immunoSEQ multiplex PCR; in TCRdb, only in-frame clones are kept and a portion is missing. The table includes roughly 2.5 million clones, around 94% detected once. The sample taken for sequencing was naive CD4+ T cells sorted from blood. Subset defined: CD45RA+ positively selected. The receptors were gathered from a man aged 18 to 30 in good health.

This clone came up once. V is TRBV9 and J is TRBJ2-3; 9 nucleotides agree with TRBD1. The V and J ends lost 3 bases and 1 base, in that order; junction bases with no gene match: 3. Germline V gene data show CDR1 as SGDLS and CDR2 as YYNGEE. The CDR3 length is 15 residues. The DNA for the CDR3 is TGTGCCAGCAGCGGCCGGGACAGGGGCACAGATACGCAGTATTTT. The encoded protein is CASSGRDRGTDTQYF.

The V and J genes are TRBV28 and TRBJ2-1; D is undetermined. From germline, CDR1 is MDHEN and CDR2 SYDVKM. Trimming cost V 2 bases and J 9 bases, with 8 bases left between them. This CDR3 comprises 12 residues. In DNA form, the CDR3 reads TGTGCCAGCAGTTTAGAGGAGCGTGAGCAGTTCTTC. Translating gives CASSLEEREQFF.

Regarding this clone: Other DNA sequences in the sample encode the same CDR3. The chain carries TRBV18 and TRBJ2-3; possibly TRBD2 for D (6 bases). V was shortened by 3 bases and J by 0 bases, with 7 bases between the two germline ends. The CDR3 contains 14 residues. Per germline, CDR1 KGHSH and CDR2 LQKENI. CDR3 sequence reads: CASSPSGSTDTQYF. The CDR3 DNA reads TGTGCCAGCTCACCTAGCGGTAGCACAGATACGCAGTATTTT.

The V gene is TRBV28, the J gene TRBJ2-3, with TRBD1 matching over 9 bases. With V trimmed by 6 bases and J by 3 bases, 7 bases remained unmatched. The CDR3 is 15 amino acids. Germline CDR1 and CDR2: MDHEN and SYDVKM. CDR3 region: CASSPPGTGTDTQYF. CDR3 bases: TGTGCCAGCAGCCCCCCCGGGACAGGGACAGATACGCAGTATTTT. Filled out from reference TRBV28 and TRBJ2-3, the complete variable domain reads DVKVTQSSRYLVKRTGEKVFLECVQDMDHENMFWYRQDPGLGLRLIYFSYDVKMKEKGDIPEGYSVSREKKERFSLILESASTNQTSMYLCASSPPGTGTDTQYFGPGTRLTVL.

About this clone: The same CDR3 also results from other DNA sequences found in this sample. V gene TRBV4-1 combines with J gene TRBJ2-5; 9 positions agree with TRBD1. There are 14 residues in the CDR3. From germline, CDR1 is MGHRA and CDR2 YSYEKL. V gave up 4 bases and J gave up 2 bases; unmatched junction bases: 2. The CDR3 reads CASSLGQGQETQYF. The CDR3 DNA reads as TGCGCCAGCAGCCTCGGACAGGGGCAAGAGACCCAGTACTTC.

For the CDR3, the DNA is TGTGCCAGCAGCTCCTTAAGACAGGCCATGAACACTGAAGCTTTCTTT. Protein sequence: CASSSLRQAMNTEAFF. The V gene is TRBV7-3, the J gene TRBJ1-1, with D tentatively TRBD1 (6 bases). Germline V gene sequence: CDR1 SGHTA, CDR2 FQGTGA. Trimming stripped 4 bases from V and 0 bases from J, with 15 bases between. The CDR3 extends over 16 amino acids.

This clone was picked up one time. The same CDR3 can be traced to other DNA sequences in this sample. The chain combines TRBV5-1 with TRBJ2-3; D remains ambiguous. The V gene lost 2 bases and the J gene lost 0 bases, with 7 bases spanning the gap. The length of the CDR3 is 14 residues. Looked up from germline, CDR1 is SGHRS and CDR2 is YFSETQ. The CDR3 here is CASSLTSSTDTQYF. In nucleotides, the CDR3 is TGCGCCAGCAGCTTAACCTCTAGCACAGATACGCAGTATTTT. Combining the CDR3 with reference TRBV5-1 and TRBJ2-3 gives the whole variable domain KAGVTQTPRYLIKTRGQQVTLSCSPISGHRSVSWYQQTPGQGLQFLFEYFSETQRNKGNFPGRFSGRQFSNSRSEMNVSTLELGDSALYLCASSLTSSTDTQYFGPGTRLTVL.

This clone was seen a handful of times. The identical CDR3 is also encoded by other nucleotide sequences in the sample. The chain is built from TRBV18 and TRBJ1-1; TRBD1 is a possible D gene (6 bases). CDR1 KGHSH and CDR2 LQKENI come from the germline V gene. Deletions cut 2 bases from V and 5 bases from J, with 9 bases between. The CDR3 contains 13 residues. The CDR3 is CASSPTRGTEAFF. DNA of the CDR3: TGTGCCAGCTCACCAACCAGGGGAACTGAAGCTTTCTTT.